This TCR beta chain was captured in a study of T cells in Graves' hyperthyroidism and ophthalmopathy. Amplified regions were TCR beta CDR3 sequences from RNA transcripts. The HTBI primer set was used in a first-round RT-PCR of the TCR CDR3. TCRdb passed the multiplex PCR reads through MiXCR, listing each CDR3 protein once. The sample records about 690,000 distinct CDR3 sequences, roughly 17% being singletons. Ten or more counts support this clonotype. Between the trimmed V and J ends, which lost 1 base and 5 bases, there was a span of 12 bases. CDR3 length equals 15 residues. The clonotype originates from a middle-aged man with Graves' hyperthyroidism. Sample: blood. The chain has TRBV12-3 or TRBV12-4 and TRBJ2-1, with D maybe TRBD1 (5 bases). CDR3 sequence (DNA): TGTGCCAGCAGTTTAGAGGCCCGACAGAACAATGAGCAGTTCTTC. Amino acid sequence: CASSLEARQNNEQFF.